This T cell receptor beta chain is from a study of T cell clonality in common variable immunodeficiency. Study observations and caveats: The cause of increased CVID clonality remains unclear without subpopulation sequencing. Fewer deletions and N-nucleotide insertions were reportedly seen in common variable immunodeficiency TCR beta sequences. Links between repertoire features and CVID complications were heterogeneity-limited. CVID subjects shared fewer TCRbeta clones than healthy controls did.

A word on this clone: What it binds is not known.

Assay: immunoSEQ multiplex PCR; the TCRdb copy retains only in-frame clones and omits some. The data list about 52,000 clones, none observed once; 2% to 2.5% falls to the top ten. This sequence originates from a person aged 18 to 70 in good health. Sequenced sample: peripheral blood mononuclear cells.

The sequenced part of the CDR3 DNA is TGTGCCAGCAGCGCGCGACAGGCCAGGAACACTGAA. Encoded protein: CASSARQARNTE. The complete CDR3 reads CASSARQARNTEAFF. The chain combines TRBV7-8 with TRBJ1-1, with D perhaps TRBD1 (6 bases). The CDR3 end falls 3 residues outside the read, so it is completed with the germline J gene. V lost 5 bases and J 1 base, leaving 14 bases between the germline ends. From germline, CDR1 is SGHVS and CDR2 FQNEAQ. The CDR3 is 15 amino acids.